The entry that follows covers one T cell receptor (beta chain) sequence. The protocol was immunoSEQ multiplex PCR, while the TCRdb copy is restricted to in-frame clones and leaves out a portion. The sample lists some 68,000 clones, less than 90% occurring once. This specimen belongs to a study of OX40 agonist ivuxolimab in advanced cancers. Study-wide context: All patients had ivuxolimab intravenously every 2 weeks at 0.01 to 10 mg/kg.

The CDR3 loop spans 14 amino acids. The V gene lost 2 bases and the J gene lost 0 bases, with 6 bases spanning the gap. Germline CDR1 reads SGHDT; CDR2 reads YYEEEE. This TCR derives from an adult with an advanced solid tumor such as melanoma, head and neck, liver or kidney cancer. V gene TRBV5-6 combines with J gene TRBJ1-3; D not resolved. This specimen consisted of CD4+ or CD8+ T cells sorted from blood, obtained in a trial of the OX40 agonist ivuxolimab. The CDR3 DNA sequence: TGTGCCAGCAGCTTTATGAGCTCTGGAAACACCATATATTTT. It translates to CASSFMSSGNTIYF.